These T cell receptor beta chains were read from a single sample in a study of blood T cell repertoires in COVID-19. The table came from immunoSEQ multiplex PCR; TCRdb's copy has only in-frame clones and leaves some out. The data show approximately 100,000 clones, about 80% seen once. The source material was peripheral blood. The receptor set was obtained from an older man with acute or convalescent COVID-19. CDR3s include the opening cysteine and the closing phenylalanine or tryptophan. D genes are given only for firm matches. The size entry is marked missing in some rows and otherwise reads once, few, many or a size class.

size: NA
V: TRBV3-1/TRBV3-2
D: NA
J: TRBJ2-7
CDR3: CASSQPGGSLYEQYF
DNA: TGTGCCAGCAGCCAACCTGGCGGAAGCCTCTACGAGCAGTACTTC

size: once
V: TRBV27
D: NA
J: TRBJ1-2
CDR3: CASSSQTRHGYTF
DNA: TGTGCCAGCAGTTCGCAGACTCGACATGGCTACACCTTC

size: NA
V: TRBV5-8
D: TRBD1
J: TRBJ1-2
CDR3: CASSFRTGGLGSYGYTF
DNA: TGTGCCAGCAGCTTCAGGACAGGCGGTCTTGGGAGCTATGGCTACACCTTC

size: once
V: TRBV18
D: TRBD1
J: TRBJ1-5
CDR3: CASSPPGGDGNQPQHF
DNA: TGTGCCAGCTCACCTCCAGGGGGTGATGGCAATCAGCCCCAGCATTTT

size: few
V: TRBV5-1
D: TRBD2
J: TRBJ2-5
CDR3: CASRLGLAGTGQYF
DNA: TGCGCCAGCCGGCTGGGACTAGCGGGAACCGGCCAGTACTTC

size: NA
V: TRBV6-2/TRBV6-3
D: NA
J: TRBJ1-1
CDR3: CASSYATASNTEAFF
DNA: TGTGCCAGCAGTTATGCGACAGCCTCGAACACTGAAGCTTTCTTT

size: once
V: TRBV12-3/TRBV12-4
D: NA
J: TRBJ2-2
CDR3: CASSFGPTGELFF
DNA: TGTGCCAGCAGTTTCGGTCCAACCGGGGAGCTGTTTTTT

size: NA
V: TRBV19
D: TRBD1
J: TRBJ1-5
CDR3: CASSRAGGRGNQPQHF
DNA: TGTGCCAGTAGCCGCGCAGGGGGTAGGGGCAATCAGCCCCAGCATTTT

size: NA
V: TRBV19
D: NA
J: TRBJ2-7
CDR3: CASSMRRESPYEQYF
DNA: TGTGCCAGTAGTATGCGTCGGGAGTCTCCCTACGAGCAGTACTTC

size: NA
V: TRBV6-5
D: NA
J: TRBJ1-1
CDR3: CASSTAGRTEAFF
DNA: TGTGCCAGCAGTACCGCAGGTCGGACTGAAGCTTTCTTT

size: NA
V: TRBV3-1/TRBV3-2
D: NA
J: TRBJ1-5
CDR3: CASSRDYSNQPQHF
DNA: TGTGCCAGCAGCCGAGACTATAGCAATCAGCCCCAGCATTTT

size: few
V: TRBV10-3
D: TRBD2
J: TRBJ2-4
CDR3: CAISESPLEAGGFRAKNIQYF
DNA: TGTGCCATCAGTGAGTCCCCTTTAGAGGCGGGGGGATTCCGGGCCAAAAACATTCAGTACTTC

size: NA
V: TRBV10-3
D: NA
J: TRBJ2-7
CDR3: CAISEGLEGYEQYF
DNA: TGTGCCATCAGTGAGGGACTCGAGGGCTACGAGCAGTACTTC

size: NA
V: TRBV28
D: NA
J: TRBJ1-5
CDR3: CASREHSNQPQHF
DNA: TGTGCCAGCAGAGAACACAGCAATCAGCCCCAGCATTTT

size: NA
V: TRBV7-2
D: NA
J: TRBJ2-7
CDR3: CASRAPTSVYEQYF
DNA: TGTGCCAGCCGAGCCCCTACTTCGGTCTACGAGCAGTACTTC

size: NA
V: TRBV10-3
D: NA
J: TRBJ1-5
CDR3: CAIKGSTGNQPQHF
DNA: TGTGCCATCAAGGGGTCAACGGGCAATCAGCCCCAGCATTTT

size: NA
V: TRBV20-1
D: NA
J: TRBJ1-2
CDR3: CSASPGLSNYGYTF
DNA: TGCAGTGCTAGTCCGGGACTCTCCAACTATGGCTACACCTTC

size: NA
V: TRBV7-2
D: TRBD2
J: TRBJ2-2
CDR3: CASSWVELAGGTGELFF
DNA: TGTGCCAGCAGCTGGGTGGAACTAGCGGGAGGTACCGGGGAGCTGTTTTTT

size: NA
V: TRBV11-2
D: NA
J: TRBJ1-4
CDR3: CASSLRVARAEKLFF
DNA: TGTGCCAGCAGCTTACGAGTGGCCAGGGCCGAAAAACTGTTTTTT

size: NA
V: TRBV2
D: TRBD2
J: TRBJ2-1
CDR3: CASIFSGVNEQFF
DNA: TGTGCCAGCATTTTTAGCGGGGTAAATGAGCAGTTCTTC

size: NA
V: TRBV10-3
D: NA
J: TRBJ1-3
CDR3: CAISESSLSGPGNTIYF
DNA: TGTGCCATCAGTGAGTCGTCCTTATCCGGTCCTGGAAACACCATATATTTT

size: few
V: TRBV14
D: TRBD2
J: TRBJ2-7
CDR3: CASKGTSSYEQYF
DNA: TGTGCCAGCAAGGGGACTAGCTCCTACGAGCAGTACTTC

size: NA
V: TRBV11-3
D: NA
J: TRBJ2-7
CDR3: CASSSPRGRGTYEQYF
DNA: TGTGCCAGCAGCTCCCCTCGGGGCAGGGGAACCTACGAGCAGTACTTC

size: NA
V: TRBV19
D: NA
J: TRBJ2-7
CDR3: CASSFQDSHEQYF
DNA: TGTGCCAGTAGCTTCCAAGACAGCCACGAGCAGTACTTC

size: NA
V: TRBV4-1
D: NA
J: TRBJ1-1
CDR3: CASSQWTVNTEAFF
DNA: TGCGCCAGCAGCCAGTGGACAGTGAACACTGAAGCTTTCTTT

size: NA
V: TRBV19
D: TRBD1
J: TRBJ1-3
CDR3: CASSMFGTGSGNTIYF
DNA: TGTGCCAGTAGTATGTTTGGGACAGGCTCTGGAAACACCATATATTTT

size: NA
V: TRBV4-2
D: TRBD2
J: TRBJ2-2
CDR3: CASSARVPGGTNTGELFF
DNA: TGTGCCAGCAGCGCGAGGGTCCCGGGGGGGACGAACACCGGGGAGCTGTTTTTT

size: NA
V: TRBV4-3
D: TRBD1
J: TRBJ2-2
CDR3: CASSPTDRDLNTGELFF
DNA: TGCGCCAGCAGCCCCACGGACAGGGATTTGAACACCGGGGAGCTGTTTTTT

size: once
V: TRBV6-5
D: TRBD1
J: TRBJ1-5
CDR3: CASTGQVMGNQPQHF
DNA: TGTGCCAGCACTGGACAGGTTATGGGCAATCAGCCCCAGCATTTT

size: NA
V: TRBV2
D: TRBD1
J: TRBJ1-2
CDR3: CASRDTGAYGYTF
DNA: TGTGCCAGCAGGGATACAGGGGCCTATGGCTACACCTTC

size: NA
V: TRBV27
D: NA
J: TRBJ1-2
CDR3: CASSWKADWTNLYGYTF
DNA: TGTGCCAGCAGTTGGAAAGCGGATTGGACTAACCTCTATGGCTACACCTTC

size: NA
V: TRBV7-8
D: NA
J: TRBJ1-1
CDR3: CASSPSGGAGTEAFF
DNA: TGTGCCAGCTCACCCTCGGGGGGGGCGGGCACTGAAGCTTTCTTT

size: NA
V: TRBV28
D: TRBD1
J: TRBJ1-2
CDR3: CASSFGQGRYYGYTF
DNA: TGTGCCAGCAGTTTTGGACAGGGACGGTACTATGGCTACACCTTC

size: NA
V: TRBV2
D: NA
J: TRBJ2-3
CDR3: CASKAGTTRETQYF
DNA: TGTGCCAGCAAGGCGGGCACGACACGGGAAACGCAGTATTTT

size: once
V: TRBV7-6
D: TRBD2
J: TRBJ2-5
CDR3: CASSKRTSGGSETQYF
DNA: TGTGCCAGCAGCAAGAGGACTAGCGGGGGTAGCGAGACCCAGTACTTC

size: NA
V: TRBV7-2
D: NA
J: TRBJ1-2
CDR3: CASSLAQPGVNYGYTF
DNA: TGTGCCAGCAGCTTAGCGCAACCGGGGGTAAACTATGGCTACACCTTC

size: NA
V: TRBV28
D: NA
J: TRBJ2-1
CDR3: CASTALQYNEQFF
DNA: TGTGCCAGCACGGCACTACAATACAATGAGCAGTTCTTC

size: NA
V: TRBV7-9
D: TRBD1
J: TRBJ1-2
CDR3: CASSLTGVAYGYTF
DNA: TGTGCCAGCAGCTTGACAGGGGTAGCCTATGGCTACACCTTC

size: once
V: TRBV28
D: TRBD2
J: TRBJ2-1
CDR3: CASPSGSGEQFF
DNA: TGTGCCAGCCCTAGCGGGTCGGGTGAGCAGTTCTTC

size: NA
V: TRBV6-6
D: NA
J: TRBJ1-2
CDR3: CASSYPGGTKNYGYTF
DNA: TGTGCCAGCAGTTACCCGGGGGGGACCAAGAACTATGGCTACACCTTC

size: NA
V: TRBV19
D: TRBD2
J: TRBJ2-1
CDR3: CASSFRTTSGANNEQFF
DNA: TGTGCCAGTAGTTTCCGAACCACTAGCGGAGCAAACAATGAGCAGTTCTTC

size: NA
V: TRBV19
D: NA
J: TRBJ2-5
CDR3: CASSPQEQETQYF
DNA: TGTGCCAGTAGTCCACAGGAACAAGAGACCCAGTACTTC

size: NA
V: TRBV21-1
D: NA
J: TRBJ2-4
CDR3: CASSKKRAGQGGLAKNIQYF
DNA: TGTGCCAGCAGCAAAAAGAGGGCGGGACAGGGGGGCCTAGCCAAAAACATTCAGTACTTC

size: NA
V: TRBV30
D: TRBD1
J: TRBJ1-6
CDR3: CAWSVQGTPLHF
DNA: TGTGCCTGGAGTGTACAGGGGACACCCCTCCACTTT

size: NA
V: TRBV28
D: TRBD1
J: TRBJ2-2
CDR3: CASSLWDREAGELFF
DNA: TGTGCCAGCAGTTTATGGGACAGGGAGGCCGGGGAGCTGTTTTTT

size: once
V: TRBV2
D: TRBD1
J: TRBJ2-7
CDR3: CASIRDRTYEQYF
DNA: TGTGCCAGCATCCGGGACAGAACCTACGAGCAGTACTTC

size: NA
V: TRBV3-1/TRBV3-2
D: TRBD2
J: TRBJ2-5
CDR3: CASRQLADKETQYF
DNA: TGTGCCAGCAGGCAACTAGCGGATAAAGAGACCCAGTACTTC